The subject of this entry is one T cell receptor beta chain. Clones were read by immunoSEQ multiplex PCR, and TCRdb kept only the in-frame ones, dropping some. Seen here are around 1,000 clones, 75% to 90% observed once, and the top ten hold 5.9%. The data are from a study of T cells in lung cancer brain metastases. The CDR3 spans 16 residues. Losses at the gene ends were 4 bases for V and 7 bases for J; bases not matched to a gene: 13. Germline CDR1 and CDR2: SGHRS and YFSETQ. This TCR derives from a woman aged 35 to 49 with non-small cell lung cancer that had spread to the brain. Sequencing input: tumor tissue from a brain metastasis. V usage is TRBV5-1 and J usage is TRBJ2-2; TRBD1 matches at 7 bases. The CDR3 nucleotides read TGCGCCAGCAGCGTACCCTTGACAGGGCGAGGCGGGGAGCTGTTTTTT. Translating gives CASSVPLTGRGGELFF.